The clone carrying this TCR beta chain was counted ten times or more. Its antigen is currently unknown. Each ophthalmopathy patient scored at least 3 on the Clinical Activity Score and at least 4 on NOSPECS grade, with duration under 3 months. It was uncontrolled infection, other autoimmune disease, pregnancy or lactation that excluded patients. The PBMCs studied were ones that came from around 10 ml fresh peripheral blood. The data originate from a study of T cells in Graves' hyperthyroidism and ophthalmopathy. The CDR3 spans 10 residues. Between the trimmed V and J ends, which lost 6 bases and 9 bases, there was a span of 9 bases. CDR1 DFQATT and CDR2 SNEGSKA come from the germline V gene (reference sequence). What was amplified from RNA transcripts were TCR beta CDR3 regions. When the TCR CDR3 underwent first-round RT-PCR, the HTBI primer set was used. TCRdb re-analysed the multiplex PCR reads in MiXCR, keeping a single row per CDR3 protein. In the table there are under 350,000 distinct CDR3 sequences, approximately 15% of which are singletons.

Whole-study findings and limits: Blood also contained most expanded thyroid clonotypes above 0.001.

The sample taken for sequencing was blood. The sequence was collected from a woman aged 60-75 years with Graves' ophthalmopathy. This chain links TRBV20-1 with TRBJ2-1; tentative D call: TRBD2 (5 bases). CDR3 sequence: CSAELVEQFF. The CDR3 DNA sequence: TGCAGTGCAGAACTAGTTGAGCAGTTCTTC.